The rows below give T cell receptor beta chains drawn from one sample of a study of T cell responses to AZD1222 COVID-19 vaccine. The repertoire was sequenced with immunoSEQ multiplex PCR; TCRdb's copy has only in-frame clones and lacks some. Counted here are around 110,000 clones, approximately 84% occurring once; the ten biggest clones make up 6.5% to 8.5%. Sequencing used peripheral blood, obtained on day 0 of AZD1222 vaccination. These receptors were collected from an adult in good health. Each CDR3 is given with its conserved first and last residue. Fields, in order: V gene, CDR3 protein.

>TRBV12-3/TRBV12-4
CASTTGQLEPQHF
>TRBV3-1/TRBV3-2
CASSLPGPYNEQFF
>TRBV28
CASSFPMNTEAFF
>TRBV3-1/TRBV3-2
CASSLRGTEAFF
>TRBV12-3/TRBV12-4
CASSIGTHEQYF
>TRBV12-3/TRBV12-4
CASSYRVNYGYTF
>TRBV7-2
CASSPSSGNYGYTF
>TRBV6-2/TRBV6-3
CASSYRQAGYGYTF
>TRBV4-2
CASSQDRHNYEQYF
>TRBV7-9
CASSSSGSYEQFF
>TRBV25-1
CASSESWGDGYGYTF
>TRBV19
CASSIMGDSPLHF
>TRBV5-1
CASSWTGRSYTF
>TRBV13
CASSPGLAGKETQYF
>TRBV28
CASWGLSDTQYF
>TRBV5-1
CASSIVPGQGAYGYTF
>TRBV6-6
CASSPWAGQGSSNYGYTF
>TRBV20-1
CSASPDSTYEQYF
>TRBV28
CASNEGGATNEKLFF
>TRBV10-1
CASSESIGPSCTINTEAFF
>TRBV7-2
CASSSVEGGYNEQFF
>TRBV6-4
CASSDDPSSYNEQFF
>TRBV28
CASSFRDRAGSPLHF
>TRBV4-1
CASSRDTDYNEQFF
>TRBV6-5
CASTGAGNTEAFF
>TRBV6-1
CASSDLGLADVTQYF
>TRBV3-1/TRBV3-2
CASSRRGLAYEQYF
>TRBV29-1
CSVDRQTMNTEAFF
>TRBV2
CASSVEDRGGAEAFF
>TRBV5-4
CASSGAASGVKTQYF
>TRBV9
CASSVEGRGYWGTEAFF
>TRBV28
CASSLFATGFGYTF
>TRBV12-3/TRBV12-4
CASSLRAQWGYTF
>TRBV3-1/TRBV3-2
CASSQSDNQPQHF
>TRBV5-4
CASSLGSSSYNEQFF
>TRBV27
CASSAEAHVSYEQYF
>TRBV5-1
CASRQGVKVNYGYTF
>TRBV18
CASSPPSGGASYEQYF
>TRBV5-1
CASSPGLDYEQYF
>TRBV6-5
CASSYLPPGLGNGYTF
>TRBV7-6
CASSLSGAGELFF
>TRBV12-5
CASGLLDQPQHF
>TRBV27
CASSPEGLRNQPQHF
>TRBV6-5
CAAGTQPQHF
>TRBV28
CASSFPDRGPYNEQFF
>TRBV13
CASSSLRAGGNEQFF
>TRBV7-3
CASSLKAAGRLPGGELFF
>TRBV28
CASSLAGGNTEAFF
>TRBV6-5
CASTLGRAQPQHF
>TRBV4-1
CASSQASVGAGYEQYF
>TRBV18
CASSKTGLGNEQYF
>TRBV6-5
CASAPANYGYTF
>TRBV19
CASSTGQNGPQHF
>TRBV6-5
CASRSGGADTQYF
>TRBV28
CASSFEGSNYGYTF